The clone carrying this T cell receptor beta chain was seen repeatedly, ten times or more. This sample includes further DNA sequences coding for the same CDR3. The sample is drawn from a study of shared clonotypes between healthy human individuals. TCRdb keeps only in-frame clones here, not all; method: immunoSEQ multiplex PCR. Altogether around 480,000 clones are present, approximately 79% being singletons, with the ten largest covering about 12%. V was pared by 1 base and J by 1 base, with 2 bases of the junction left unmatched. The CDR3 has 15 residues. Germline V gives CDR1 SGHTA, CDR2 FQGNSA. This chain uses TRBV7-2 with TRBJ1-1, with 8 nucleotides matching TRBD1. The TCR originated in a woman aged 35 to 49 in good health. Some clones in this sample may be carry-over from other donors' samples. The sequencing sample was made of PBMCs. This CDR3 reads CASSLGDRRNTEAFF. CDR3 in DNA: TGTGCCAGCAGCTTAGGGGACAGGAGGAACACTGAAGCTTTCTTT.